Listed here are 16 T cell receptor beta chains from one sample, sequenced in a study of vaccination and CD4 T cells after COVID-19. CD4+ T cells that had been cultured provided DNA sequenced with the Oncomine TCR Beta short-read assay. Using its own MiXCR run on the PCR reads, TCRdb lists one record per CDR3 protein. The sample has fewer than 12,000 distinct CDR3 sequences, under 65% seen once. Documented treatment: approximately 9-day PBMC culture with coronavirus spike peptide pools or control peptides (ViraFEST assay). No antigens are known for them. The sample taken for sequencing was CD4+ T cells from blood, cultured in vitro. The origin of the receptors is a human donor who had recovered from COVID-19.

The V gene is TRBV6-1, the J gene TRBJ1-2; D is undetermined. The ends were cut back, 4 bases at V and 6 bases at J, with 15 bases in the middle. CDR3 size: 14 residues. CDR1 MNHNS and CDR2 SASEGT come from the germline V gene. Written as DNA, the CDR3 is TGTGCCAGCAGTGGGGTAGACACGATCGATGGCTACACCTTC. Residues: CASSGVDTIDGYTF.

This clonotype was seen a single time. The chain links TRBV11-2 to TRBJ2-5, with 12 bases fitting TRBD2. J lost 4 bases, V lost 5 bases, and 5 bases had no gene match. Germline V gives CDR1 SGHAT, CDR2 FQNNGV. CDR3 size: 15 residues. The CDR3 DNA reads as TGTGCCAGCAGCCCTAGCGGGGGGGCAGGAGAGACCCAGTACTTC. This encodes CASSPSGGAGETQYF.

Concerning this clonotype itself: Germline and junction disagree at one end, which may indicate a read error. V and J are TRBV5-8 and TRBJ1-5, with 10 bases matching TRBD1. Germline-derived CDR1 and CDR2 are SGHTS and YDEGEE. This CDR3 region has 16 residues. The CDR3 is CASSRGDRGLGQSQHF. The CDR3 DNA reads TGTGCCAGCAGCCGCGGGGACAGGGGTTTGGGTCAGTCCCAGCATTTT.

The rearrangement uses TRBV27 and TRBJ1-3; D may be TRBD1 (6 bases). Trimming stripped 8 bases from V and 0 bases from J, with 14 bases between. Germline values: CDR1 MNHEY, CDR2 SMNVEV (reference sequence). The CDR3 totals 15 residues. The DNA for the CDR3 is TGTGCCAGCGGGCGAAGGGGGAGCTCTGGAAACACCATATATTTT. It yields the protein CASGRRGSSGNTIYF.

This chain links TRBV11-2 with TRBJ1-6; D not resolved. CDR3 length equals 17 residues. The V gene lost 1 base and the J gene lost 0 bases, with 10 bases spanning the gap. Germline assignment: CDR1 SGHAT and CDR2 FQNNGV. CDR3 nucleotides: TGTGCCAGCAGCTTAGTTGGATTCGGCTCCTATAATTCACCCCTCCACTTT. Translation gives CASSLVGFGSYNSPLHF.

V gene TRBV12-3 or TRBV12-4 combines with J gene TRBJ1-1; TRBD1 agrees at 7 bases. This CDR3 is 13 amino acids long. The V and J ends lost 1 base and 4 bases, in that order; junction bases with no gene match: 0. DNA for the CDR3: TGTGCCAGCAGTTTAGGACAGGGCACTGAAGCTTTCTTT. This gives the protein CASSLGQGTEAFF.

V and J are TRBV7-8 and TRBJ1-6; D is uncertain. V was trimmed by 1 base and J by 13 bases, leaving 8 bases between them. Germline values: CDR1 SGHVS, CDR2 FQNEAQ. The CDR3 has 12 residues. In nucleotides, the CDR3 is TGTGCCAGCAGCTTAGACGGAGGGCCCCTCCACTTT. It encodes CASSLDGGPLHF.

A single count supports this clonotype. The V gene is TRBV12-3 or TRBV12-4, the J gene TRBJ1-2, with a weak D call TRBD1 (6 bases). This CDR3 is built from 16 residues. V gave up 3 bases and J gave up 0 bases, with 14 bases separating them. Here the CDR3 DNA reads TGTGCCAGCAGTTTGGGGGCAGCAGTGGCTAACTATGGCTACACCTTC. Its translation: CASSLGAAVANYGYTF.

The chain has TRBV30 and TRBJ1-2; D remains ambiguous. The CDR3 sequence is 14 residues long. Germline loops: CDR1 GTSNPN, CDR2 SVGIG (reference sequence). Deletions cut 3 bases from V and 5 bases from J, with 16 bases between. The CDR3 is CAWSDLTGRYGYTF. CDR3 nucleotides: TGTGCCTGGAGCGACTTAACTGGGAGATATGGCTACACCTTC.

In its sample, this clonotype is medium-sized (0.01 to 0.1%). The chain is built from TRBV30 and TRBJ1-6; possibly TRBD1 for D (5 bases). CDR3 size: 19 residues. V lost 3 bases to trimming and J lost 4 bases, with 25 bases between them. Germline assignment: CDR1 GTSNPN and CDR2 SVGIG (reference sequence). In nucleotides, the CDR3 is TGTGCCTGGAGATACCCGGGACGCAATAGGGGCCCGTATAATTCACCCCTCCACTTT. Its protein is CAWRYPGRNRGPYNSPLHF.

The CDR3 protein is CSARDERGYGNTGELFF. DNA for the CDR3: TGCAGTGCTAGAGATGAACGGGGCTATGGGAACACCGGGGAGCTGTTTTTT. The chain is built from TRBV20-1 and TRBJ2-2; D may be TRBD1 or TRBD2 (5 bases each). Germline V gives CDR1 DFQATT, CDR2 SNEGSKA (reference sequence). V was pared by 0 bases and J by 1 base, with 15 bases between. The CDR3 length is 17 residues.

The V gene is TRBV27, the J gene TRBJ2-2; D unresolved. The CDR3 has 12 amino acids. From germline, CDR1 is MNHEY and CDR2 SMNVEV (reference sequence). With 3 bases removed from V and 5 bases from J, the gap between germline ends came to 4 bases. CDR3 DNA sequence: TGTGCCAGCAGTTTTCTGACCGGGGAGCTGTTTTTT. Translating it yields CASSFLTGELFF.

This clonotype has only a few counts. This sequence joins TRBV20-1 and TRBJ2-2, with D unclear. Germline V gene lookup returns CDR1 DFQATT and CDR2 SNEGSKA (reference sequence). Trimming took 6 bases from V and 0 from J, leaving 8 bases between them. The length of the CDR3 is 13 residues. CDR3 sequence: CSAGRPNTGELFF. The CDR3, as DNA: TGCAGTGCAGGAAGACCGAACACCGGGGAGCTGTTTTTT.

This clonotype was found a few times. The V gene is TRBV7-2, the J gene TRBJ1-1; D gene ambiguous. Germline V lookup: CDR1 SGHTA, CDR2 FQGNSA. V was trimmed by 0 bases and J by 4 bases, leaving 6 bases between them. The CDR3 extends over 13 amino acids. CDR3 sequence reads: CASSLASGTEAFF. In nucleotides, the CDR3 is TGTGCCAGCAGCTTAGCGTCAGGCACTGAAGCTTTCTTT.

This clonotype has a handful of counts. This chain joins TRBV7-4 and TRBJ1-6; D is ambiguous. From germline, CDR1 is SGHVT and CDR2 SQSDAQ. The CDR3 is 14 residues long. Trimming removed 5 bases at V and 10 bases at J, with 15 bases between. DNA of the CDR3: TGTGCCAGCAGCGTAGGTGAGGGTAGGTCACCCCTCCACTTT. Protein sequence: CASSVGEGRSPLHF.

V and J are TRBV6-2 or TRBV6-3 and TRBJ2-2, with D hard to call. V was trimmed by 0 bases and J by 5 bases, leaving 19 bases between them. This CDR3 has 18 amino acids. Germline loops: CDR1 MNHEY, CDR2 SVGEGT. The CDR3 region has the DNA TGTGCCAGCAGTTACTCGTATCCCGGACGCCCCCCGACCGGGGAGCTGTTTTTT. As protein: CASSYSYPGRPPTGELFF.